These 29 T cell receptor beta chains came from one sample sequenced in a study of early T cells in non-severe SARS-CoV-2 infection (TCRdb year 2021). The library was generated by 5' RACE. The sequencer listed for this sample is NextSeq 500. Starting from the raw public reads, TCRdb applied fastp trimming at Q25, assembled clones with MiXCR and retained in-frame beta chains. CDR3 protein duplicates are merged, each entry listing the most common genes and DNA. Present in this sample are approximately 97,000 distinct CDR3 sequences, 8% to 13% of which were seen just once. Together, the top ten hold about 4.5% of the sample. Sequences were derived from whole blood, sampled at baseline. The receptors were sampled from an adult who was a healthcare worker with PCR-confirmed SARS-CoV-2 infection or an uninfected control (not recorded which).

In DNA, the CDR3 is TGCGCCAGCAGCTTGGGTCTGGGGACGGCGAACACTGAAGCTTTCTTT. Residues: CASSLGLGTANTEAFF. V is TRBV5-1 and J is TRBJ1-1, with D maybe TRBD1 (5 bases). Between the trimmed V and J ends, which lost 0 bases and 1 base, there was a span of 13 bases. CDR3 length: 16 residues. CDR1 and CDR2 (germline): SGHRS, YFSETQ.

The chain carries TRBV7-9 and TRBJ1-4, with D tentatively TRBD1 (5 bases). Germline V gene lookup returns CDR1 SEHNR and CDR2 FQNEAQ (reference sequence). This CDR3 is 16 amino acids long. V shed 1 base and J shed 5 bases, with 14 bases lying between them. CDR3 loop: CASSLEPGTQNEKLFF. CDR3 nucleotide sequence: TGTGCCAGCAGCTTAGAACCCGGGACGCAAAATGAAAAACTGTTTTTT. The full variable domain, with the rest looked up from reference TRBV7-9 and TRBJ1-4, is DTGVSQNPRHKITKRGQNVTFRCDPISEHNRLYWYRQTLGQGPEFLTYFQNEAQLEKSRLLSDRFSAERPKGSFSTLEIQRTEQGDSAMYLCASSLEPGTQNEKLFFGSGTQLSVL.

The chain carries TRBV11-2 and TRBJ2-7; D uncertain. The CDR3 has 12 amino acids. V was cut by 5 bases and J by 2 bases, with 7 bases left in between. In germline, CDR1 is SGHAT, CDR2 FQNNGV. CDR3 sequence: CASSHKPYEQYF. As DNA, the CDR3 is TGTGCCAGCAGCCATAAACCCTACGAGCAGTACTTC.

The chain recombines TRBV5-1 with TRBJ2-3, with TRBD2 matching 10 bases. The trim removed 1 base at V and 5 bases at J, leaving 7 bases unmatched. This CDR3 is 16 amino acids long. Germline CDR1 SGHRS, CDR2 YFSETQ. CDR3: CASSLTPSGGQDTQYF. CDR3 in DNA: TGCGCCAGCAGCTTGACTCCTAGCGGGGGTCAAGATACGCAGTATTTT.

The chain carries TRBV27 and TRBJ2-7; 10 bases map to TRBD2. The CDR3 loop spans 15 amino acids. V lost 6 bases to trimming and J lost 3 bases; unmatched junction nucleotides: 8. CDR1 is MNHEY and CDR2 is SMNVEV in the germline V gene (reference sequence). The CDR3 nucleotides are TGTGCCAGCAGACGCGATGCTAGCGGGAGCTACGAGCAGTACTTC. It codes for CASRRDASGSYEQYF.

The chain joins TRBV20-1 to TRBJ2-1; 7 nucleotides agree with TRBD1. CDR1 is DFQATT, CDR2 SNEGSKA, per germline (reference sequence). This CDR3 is 14 amino acids long. J lost 2 bases, V lost 5 bases, and 6 bases had no gene match. The CDR3 nucleotides are TGCAGTGCTGGGACGGGACAGCCCTACAATGAGCAGTTCTTC. Translating gives CSAGTGQPYNEQFF.

In its sample, this clonotype was seen a few times. At one boundary the junction diverges from the germline segment, which might be a read error. This sequence joins TRBV20-1 and TRBJ2-7, with a weak D call TRBD1 (5 bases). CDR1 and CDR2 (germline): DFQATT, SNEGSKA (reference sequence). This CDR3 comprises 12 residues. The CDR3 spells CSADTGSHEQYF. Written as DNA, the CDR3 is TGCAGTGCAGATACAGGCTCCCACGAGCAGTACTTC.

The V gene is TRBV12-3 or TRBV12-4, the J gene TRBJ1-1; no clear D. The CDR3 spans 15 residues. V lost 6 bases and J 2 bases, leaving 16 bases between the germline ends. The CDR3 loop reads CASSPPERQNTEAFF. CDR3 coding DNA: TGTGCCAGCAGCCCCCCAGAGAGGCAAAACACTGAAGCTTTCTTT.

This clonotype came up a few times. The chain links TRBV7-3 to TRBJ1-2, with a tentative D call TRBD1 (5 bases). The V gene's germline CDR1 is SGHTA and CDR2 FQGTGA. V gave up 5 bases and J gave up 3 bases, with 16 bases separating them. This CDR3 has 15 residues. The chain's CDR3 is CASSPQRGNDYGYTF. Written as DNA, the CDR3 is TGTGCCAGCAGCCCCCAACGGGGGAACGACTATGGCTACACCTTC. The entire variable domain, with the rest obtained from reference TRBV7-3 and TRBJ1-2, is as follows: GAGVSQTPSNKVTEKGKYVELRCDPISGHTALYWYRQSLGQGPEFLIYFQGTGAADDSGLPNDRFFAVRPEGSVSTLKIQRTERGDSAVYLCASSPQRGNDYGYTFGSGTRLTVV.

This clonotype showed up just a few times. In DNA form, the CDR3 reads TGCGCCAGCAGCTTGAGAGGGGGAACCTATGGCTACACCTTC. Its protein is CASSLRGGTYGYTF. The gene calls are TRBV5-1 and TRBJ1-2; the D gene is possibly TRBD1 (6 bases). V was trimmed by 1 base and J by 4 bases, leaving 11 bases between them. The germline V gene encodes CDR1 SGHRS and CDR2 YFSETQ. The CDR3 is made up of 14 amino acids.

This clonotype was detected many times. The V and J genes are TRBV20-1 and TRBJ2-5; possible D gene TRBD2, 6 bases. Trimming cost V 6 bases and J 2 bases, with 19 bases left between them. Germline-derived CDR1 and CDR2 are DFQATT and SNEGSKA (reference sequence). The CDR3 loop spans 15 amino acids. In DNA, the CDR3 is TGCAGTGCGGACGAGGCGGCGGGATGGCAAGAGACCCAGTACTTC. Translation gives CSADEAAGWQETQYF.

This clonotype was counted ten times or more. The V gene is TRBV29-1, the J gene TRBJ1-1, with D possibly matching TRBD1 (6 bases). Germline loops: CDR1 SQVTM, CDR2 ANQGSEA. Trimming removed 7 bases at V and 7 bases at J, with 19 bases between. The CDR3 is 13 amino acids. DNA of the CDR3: TGCAGCGCAACGATGAGGGGGGACAATGAAGCTTTCTTT. The encoded protein is CSATMRGDNEAFF.

The chain is built from TRBV20-1 and TRBJ2-3; D gene uncertain. V was shortened by 4 bases and J by 4 bases, with 9 bases between the two germline ends. The germline V gene encodes CDR1 DFQATT and CDR2 SNEGSKA (reference sequence). The CDR3 has 12 residues. The CDR3 sequence: CSAKQDADTQYF. The DNA of the CDR3 is TGCAGTGCTAAGCAAGACGCAGATACGCAGTATTTT.

V gene TRBV5-1 combines with J gene TRBJ2-1, with TRBD2 as a possible D gene (5 bases). Per germline, CDR1 SGHRS and CDR2 YFSETQ. V was clipped by 0 bases and J by 4 bases, with 14 bases between them. This CDR3 spans 16 amino acids. This CDR3 is CASSLDGEPLYNEQFF. CDR3 coding DNA: TGCGCCAGCAGCTTGGACGGGGAACCCCTTTACAATGAGCAGTTCTTC.

This clonotype was recorded at least ten times. The V call is TRBV9, the J call TRBJ1-4, with D possibly being TRBD1 (6 bases). Germline values: CDR1 SGDLS, CDR2 YYNGEE. Trimming removed 1 base at V and 12 bases at J, with 16 bases between. This CDR3 is 14 amino acids long. Written as DNA, the CDR3 is TGTGCCAGCAGCGTATCCCCGACACAGGGTCAACTGTTTTTT. This translates into CASSVSPTQGQLFF.

This clonotype has ten or more counts. This chain joins TRBV7-2 and TRBJ2-7; 8 bases fit TRBD1. This CDR3 spans 15 amino acids. Germline V gene lookup returns CDR1 SGHTA and CDR2 FQGNSA. With 5 bases clipped from V and 6 bases from J, the junction kept 12 bases outside the gene matches. The CDR3 nucleotides are TGTGCCAGCAGCACATCCGGGACAGGTCTTGGCGAGCAGTACTTC. As protein: CASSTSGTGLGEQYF.

Many counts were recorded for this clonotype. The V call is TRBV12-3 or TRBV12-4, the J call TRBJ2-3, with a possible D match to TRBD2 (7 bases). This CDR3 has 15 residues. Trimming left V 7 bases short and J 2 bases short, with 16 bases between. The CDR3 region has the DNA TGTGCCAGCACGGGGGCGGGAGTGAACACAGATACGCAGTATTTT. Amino acids: CASTGAGVNTDTQYF.

This clonotype occurred many times. This chain connects TRBV5-1 to TRBJ2-7; D is ambiguous. The V end lost 1 base, the J end lost 0 bases, and 5 bases lay between the germline ends. The CDR3 is made up of 13 amino acids. Germline CDR1 reads SGHRS; CDR2 reads YFSETQ. CDR3 sequence: CASSLTGSYEQYF. CDR3 sequence (DNA): TGCGCCAGCAGCTTGACGGGCTCCTACGAGCAGTACTTC.

This clonotype showed up many times. The chain joins TRBV7-6 to TRBJ2-3; tentatively, D is TRBD1 or TRBD2 (6 bases each). The CDR3 length is 15 residues. In germline, CDR1 is SGHVS, CDR2 FNYEAQ. Trimming left V 1 base short and J 2 bases short, with 10 bases between. The DNA for the CDR3 is TGTGCCAGCAGCTTAGTAGGGGGGAACACAGATACGCAGTATTTT. Amino acid sequence: CASSLVGGNTDTQYF. Based on the CDR3 plus reference TRBV7-6 and TRBJ2-3, the full variable domain is GAGVSQSPRYKVTKRGQDVALRCDPISGHVSLYWYRQALGQGPEFLTYFNYEAQQDKSGLPNDRFSAERPEGSISTLTIQRTEQRDSAMYRCASSLVGGNTDTQYFGPGTRLTVL.

This clonotype was detected ten times or more. V gene TRBV7-2 combines with J gene TRBJ2-5, with D unresolved. This CDR3 comprises 14 residues. Germline values: CDR1 SGHTA, CDR2 FQGNSA. V was shortened by 1 base and J by 5 bases, with 11 bases between the two germline ends. The CDR3 loop reads CASSLDLSGETQYF. In DNA form, the CDR3 reads TGTGCCAGCAGCTTAGACCTCTCTGGGGAGACCCAGTACTTC.

V gene TRBV5-1 combines with J gene TRBJ2-7; D may be TRBD2 (7 bases). V was shortened by 0 bases and J by 7 bases, with 20 bases between the two germline ends. CDR1 is SGHRS, CDR2 YFSETQ, per germline. CDR3 length: 16 residues. The CDR3 region is CASSLDAGASNGEQYF. CDR3 nucleotides: TGCGCCAGCAGCTTGGATGCGGGGGCCTCGAATGGAGAGCAGTACTTC.

This clonotype was counted many times. The genes are TRBV12-3 or TRBV12-4 and TRBJ2-2; D unresolved. V was pared by 3 bases and J by 1 base, with 3 bases between. This CDR3 comprises 13 residues. The CDR3 sequence: CASSFGNTGELFF. Written as DNA, the CDR3 is TGTGCCAGCAGTTTTGGGAACACCGGGGAGCTGTTTTTT.

In its sample, this clonotype was seen many times. This sequence joins TRBV19 and TRBJ2-3; TRBD1 matches at 8 bases. V trimming: 3 bases; J trimming: 3 bases; junction bases outside the gene matches: 5. The CDR3 loop spans 15 amino acids. CDR1 is LNHDA and CDR2 is SQIVND in the germline V gene (reference sequence). This CDR3 reads CASSMQQGATDTQYF. The CDR3 DNA is TGTGCCAGTAGTATGCAGCAGGGGGCAACAGATACGCAGTATTTT.

The rearrangement joins TRBV7-9 to TRBJ2-5; D not resolved. Trimming left V 6 bases short and J 5 bases short, with 7 bases between. CDR3 size: 11 residues. The germline CDR1 and CDR2 sequences are SEHNR and FQNEAQ (reference sequence). As DNA, the CDR3 is TGTGCCAGCAGGTCCGAGGAGACCCAGTACTTC. Protein: CASRSEETQYF.

This chain uses TRBV29-1 with TRBJ1-4; a weak D match, TRBD1 (6 bases). The CDR3 extends over 13 amino acids. Germline V gene data show CDR1 as SQVTM and CDR2 as ANQGSEA. Trimming removed 3 bases from V and 8 bases from J, with 13 bases in between. The CDR3: CSVDVQGYEKLFF. The CDR3 coding sequence is TGCAGCGTTGATGTACAGGGTTACGAAAAACTGTTTTTT.

On this clonotype itself: This could be a read error, since a much larger clone is one nucleotide away. The chain carries TRBV19 and TRBJ2-3; 9 bases fit TRBD2. The CDR3 contains 16 residues. Germline loops: CDR1 LNHDA, CDR2 SQIVND (reference sequence). V was clipped by 3 bases and J by 3 bases; unmatched bases: 7. CDR3 bases: TGTGCCAGTAGTATCGTGGGCGGGAGGGCAACAGATACGCAGTATTTT. Translation: CASSIVGGRATDTQYF. Full variable domain (rest looked up from reference TRBV19 and TRBJ2-3): DGGITQSPKYLFRKEGQNVTLSCEQNLNHDAMYWYRQDPGQGLRLIYYSQIVNDFQKGDIAEGYSVSREKKESFPLTVTSAQKNPTAFYLCASSIVGGRATDTQYFGPGTRLTVL.

This clonotype has ten or more counts. V usage is TRBV7-9 and J usage is TRBJ2-7; TRBD2 aligns across 7 bases. The ends lost 5 bases at V and 0 bases at J; junction bases unmatched: 7. The CDR3 spans 15 residues. Germline V CDR1 and CDR2: SEHNR, FQNEAQ (reference sequence). The chain's CDR3 is CASSGLGDSSYEQYF. The CDR3 DNA reads as TGTGCCAGCAGCGGACTAGGGGATAGCTCCTACGAGCAGTACTTC.

This clonotype was seen ten or more times. J is TRBJ2-1 and V is TRBV2, with 11 bases identical to TRBD2. The CDR3 covers 18 residues. V gave up 4 bases and J gave up 5 bases; unmatched junction bases: 13. CDR1 SNHLY and CDR2 FYNNEI come from the germline V gene. The CDR3 sequence is CASSGSWGLAGGNNEQFF. The CDR3 DNA is TGTGCCAGCAGTGGAAGCTGGGGGCTAGCGGGAGGAAACAATGAGCAGTTCTTC.

The rearrangement uses TRBV4-3 and TRBJ1-6; 8 positions match TRBD1. This CDR3 has 16 residues. The V gene end was trimmed by 4 bases and the J gene end by 5 bases; junction bases not matched to a gene: 7. Germline assignment: CDR1 LGHNA and CDR2 YSLEER. The CDR3 DNA follows: TGCGCCAGCAGCCGGGACGGACAGGGAAATAATTCACCCCTCCACTTT. This translates into CASSRDGQGNNSPLHF.